This T cell receptor (beta chain) is from a study of blood T cell repertoires in COVID-19. Study summary: Sites in the United States, Italy and Spain provided acute and convalescent COVID-19 samples.

As handled by the study authors: Estimation of nucleated cell counts relied on the amplification of reference gene primers. TCRdb keeps only in-frame clones here, not all; method: immunoSEQ multiplex PCR. From that table come the V and J calls and clone size; the DNA was used to work out D and trimming. Of about 220,000 clones listed, 82% were seen once; the top ten hold about 3.2%. This clone was seen once. CDR3 size: 14 residues. The V segment lost 3 bases and the J segment 4 bases; nucleotides outside the gene matches: 5. CDR1 is KGHSH and CDR2 is LQKENI in the germline V gene. This receptor was obtained from a woman in her fifties or sixties who had recovered from COVID-19. The sequenced material came from PBMCs or T cells enriched from blood (not recorded which). This chain connects TRBV18 to TRBJ2-5; 7 positions match TRBD2. In DNA form, the CDR3 reads TGTGCCAGCTCACCCCGACTAGCTCGAGAGACCCAGTACTTC. This translates into CASSPRLARETQYF.